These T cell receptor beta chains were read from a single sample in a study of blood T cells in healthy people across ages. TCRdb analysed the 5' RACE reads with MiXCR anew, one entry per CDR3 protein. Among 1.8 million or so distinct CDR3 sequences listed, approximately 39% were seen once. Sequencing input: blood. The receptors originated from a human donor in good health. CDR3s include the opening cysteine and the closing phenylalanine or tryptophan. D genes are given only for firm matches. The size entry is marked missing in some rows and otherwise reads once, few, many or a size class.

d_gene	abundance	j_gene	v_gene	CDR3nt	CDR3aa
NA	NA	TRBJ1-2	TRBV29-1	TGCAGCGTTGAGGCAGGCCCTGGGGGCTACTATGGCTACACCTTC	CSVEAGPGGYYGYTF
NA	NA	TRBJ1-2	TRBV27	TGTGCCAGCAGTTTAAGGGGGGACGGCAACTATGGCTACACCTTC	CASSLRGDGNYGYTF
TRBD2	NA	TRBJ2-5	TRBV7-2	TGTGCCAGCAGCTTTCAGCGGGGGGAAGAGACCCAGTACTTC	CASSFQRGEETQYF
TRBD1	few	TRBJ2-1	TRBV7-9	TGTGCCAGCAGCTTAACAGGGGGCGATTTGGGCGAGCAGTTCTTC	CASSLTGGDLGEQFF
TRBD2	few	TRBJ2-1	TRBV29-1	TGCAGCTTCCGACTAGCGGGAGGCAGTGAGCAGTTCTTC	CSFRLAGGSEQFF
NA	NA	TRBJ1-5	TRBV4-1	TGCGCCAGCAGCCAAGCTACCGGGACCGGGAATCAGCCCCAGCATTTT	CASSQATGTGNQPQHF
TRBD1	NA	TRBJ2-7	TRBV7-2	TGTGCCAGCAGCTTTTTAGGGACAGCTAACTACGAGCAGTACTTC	CASSFLGTANYEQYF
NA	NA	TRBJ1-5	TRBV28	TGTGCCAGCGCCAGGGGTCAGAGCAATCAGCCCCAGCATTTT	CASARGQSNQPQHF
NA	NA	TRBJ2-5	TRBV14	TGTGCCAGCAGCCAAAGGAGGAGGCAGTACTTC	CASSQRRRQYF
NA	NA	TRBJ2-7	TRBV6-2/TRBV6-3	TGTGCCAGCAGTTACTCGTCGAGGGAGCGGTACTTC	CASSYSSRERYF
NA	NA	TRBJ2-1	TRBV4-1	TGCGCCAGCAGCCAAGATGACCGGAGCTCCTACAATGAGCAGTTCTTC	CASSQDDRSSYNEQFF
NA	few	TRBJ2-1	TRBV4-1	TGCGCCAGCAGCCAAGTAGCCCGTGATGATGAGCAGTTCTTC	CASSQVARDDEQFF
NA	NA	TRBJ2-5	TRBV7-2	TGTGCCAGCAGCCGCCCCACGGGGGAAACAATCGAGGAGACCCAGTACTTC	CASSRPTGETIEETQYF
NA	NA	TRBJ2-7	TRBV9	TGTGCCAGCAGCGTTGGGGGGACTCACTCCTACGAGCAGTACTTC	CASSVGGTHSYEQYF
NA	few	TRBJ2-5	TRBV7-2	TGTGCCAGCAGCTTAATGCGAGCGCAAGAGACCCAGTACTTC	CASSLMRAQETQYF
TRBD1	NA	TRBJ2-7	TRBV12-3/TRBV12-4	TGTGCCAGCAGTCCGCTCCCGGGACAGGGGACCCCCTACGAGCAGTACTTC	CASSPLPGQGTPYEQYF
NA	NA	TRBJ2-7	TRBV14	TGTGCCAGCAGCCATTCCCACTACGAGCAGTACTTC	CASSHSHYEQYF
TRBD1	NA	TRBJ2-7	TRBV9	TGTGCCAGCAGCGCAACCACGACAGGGGGCGGGCACGAGCAGTACTTC	CASSATTTGGGHEQYF
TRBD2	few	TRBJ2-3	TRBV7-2	TGTGCCAGCAGCTTAGTCGTGCGGGGGGCAGGCCCAGATACGCAGTATTTT	CASSLVVRGAGPDTQYF
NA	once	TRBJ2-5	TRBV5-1	TGCGCCAGCAGCGGCCGTTCCCGGGACACAAAGGCGGAGACCCAGTACTTC	CASSGRSRDTKAETQYF
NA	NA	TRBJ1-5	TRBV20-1	TGCAGTGCTAACCACATAGGGGGTTCAGGGCAGCCCCAGCATTTT	CSANHIGGSGQPQHF
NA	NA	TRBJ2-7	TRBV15	TGTGCCACCAGCAGATACAGGGACGGCGAGCAGTACTTC	CATSRYRDGEQYF
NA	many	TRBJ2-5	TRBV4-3	TGCGCCAGCAGCCAAGTAGGGCGAGGGGCGGAGACCCAGTACTTC	CASSQVGRGAETQYF
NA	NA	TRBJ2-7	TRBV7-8	TGTGCCAGCAGCCTCTCCTCCTCAGGGGAGCAGTACTTC	CASSLSSSGEQYF
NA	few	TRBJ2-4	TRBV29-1	TGCAGCGTCTTAAACATTCAGTACTTC	CSVLNIQYF
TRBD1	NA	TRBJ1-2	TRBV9	TGTGCCAGCAGCGTGGGCCTTGGGACAGCCGTCCTCATGGGGGTTGGCTACACCTTC	CASSVGLGTAVLMGVGYTF
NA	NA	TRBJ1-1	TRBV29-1	TGCAGCGTCGAGGGGCTGTCTGAAGCTTTCTTT	CSVEGLSEAFF
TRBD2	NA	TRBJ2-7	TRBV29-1	TGCAGCGTCAGCGGGGCTTACTACGAGCAGTACTTC	CSVSGAYYEQYF
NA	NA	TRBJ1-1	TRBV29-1	TGCAGCGTTGAAGGGAGGCAGGACACTGAAGCTTTCTTT	CSVEGRQDTEAFF
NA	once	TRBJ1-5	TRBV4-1	TGCGCCAGCAGCCAAACCCTCGGGCAGGGGAATCAGCCCCAGCATTTT	CASSQTLGQGNQPQHF
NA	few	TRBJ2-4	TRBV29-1	TGCAGCGCCCTCACGGGTCAGCACCTAGCCAAAAACATTCAGTACTTC	CSALTGQHLAKNIQYF
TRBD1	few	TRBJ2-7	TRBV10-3	TGTGCCATCAGTGTAAGAGACAGGGCCTACGAGCAGTACTTC	CAISVRDRAYEQYF
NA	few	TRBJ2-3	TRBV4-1	TGCGCCAGCAGCCAGCGGGTATCTAGCACAGATACGCAGTATTTT	CASSQRVSSTDTQYF
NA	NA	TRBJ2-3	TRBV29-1	TGCAGCGTAAGTCCCTGGGCCTCTGGAACAGATACGCAGTATTTT	CSVSPWASGTDTQYF
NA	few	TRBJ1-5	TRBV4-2	TGTGCCAGCAGCCCACTTCAGGGTCAGCCCCAGCATTTT	CASSPLQGQPQHF
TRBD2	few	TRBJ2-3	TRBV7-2	TGTGCCAGCAGCTCCCTAGCGGGGGGGCTAGGCACAGATACGCAGTATTTT	CASSSLAGGLGTDTQYF
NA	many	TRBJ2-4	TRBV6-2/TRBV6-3	TGTGCCAGCAGAACAGGGTCTCAAAACATTCAGTACTTC	CASRTGSQNIQYF
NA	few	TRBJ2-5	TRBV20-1	TGCAGTGGGGTCCAAGAGACCCAGTACTTC	CSGVQETQYF
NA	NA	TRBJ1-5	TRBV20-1	TGCAGTGCTAGAGAATGGAATAATCAGCCCCAGCATTTT	CSAREWNNQPQHF
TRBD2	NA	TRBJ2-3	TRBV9	TGTGCCAGCAGCGTAGCTAGCGGGGGGACGAGCACAGATACGCGGTATTTT	CASSVASGGTSTDTRYF
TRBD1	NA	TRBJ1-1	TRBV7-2	TGTGCCAGCAGGCGGCTGTTGGGACAGGGGGGCACTGAAGCTTTCTTT	CASRRLLGQGGTEAFF
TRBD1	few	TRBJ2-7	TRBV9	TGTGCCAGCAGCCCTGAGTGGGGGACAGGGGGAGCTTACGAGCAGTACTTC	CASSPEWGTGGAYEQYF
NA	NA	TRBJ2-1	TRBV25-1	TGCGCCAGCAGTGAATCGTGGGGCAGGGCGAACTACAATGAGCAGTTCTTC	CASSESWGRANYNEQFF
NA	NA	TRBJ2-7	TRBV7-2	TGTGCCAGCAGCTCCCCGGGACGGACCTACGAGCAGTACTTC	CASSSPGRTYEQYF
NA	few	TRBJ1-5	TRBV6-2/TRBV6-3	TGTGCCAGCAGTCCACGGGGGGCCCTTAGCCAGCCCCAGCATTTT	CASSPRGALSQPQHF
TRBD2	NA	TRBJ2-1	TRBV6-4	TGTGCCAGCAGTGACTCCCTGCTTGCCCCACGGGGGGAATTCAAAAACATTCAGTTCTTC	CASSDSLLAPRGEFKNIQFF
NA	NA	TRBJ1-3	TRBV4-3	TGCGCCAGCAGCCAAGATCGTACAGCCTCTGGAAACACCATATATTTT	CASSQDRTASGNTIYF
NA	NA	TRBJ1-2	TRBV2	TGTGCCAGCAGTACCATGTCACAGGTCTACTATGGCTACACCTTC	CASSTMSQVYYGYTF